The entry that follows covers one TCR beta chain sequence. What it binds is not known. A much bigger clone sits one base away, suggesting this may be a read error. Using a constant-region primer together with ProtoScript II reverse transcriptase, TCR beta cDNA was made from about 490 ng of total RNA. Investigators got TCR beta libraries out of three nested multiplex PCR rounds, done with slightly modified ARM-PCR. TRBV1-TRBV30 forward primers paired with a C-beta reverse primer were used in the first two PCR rounds, which ran approximately 11 cycles each. TCRdb re-called the multiplex PCR reads with MiXCR, one entry per CDR3 protein. The sample yields a few hundred thousand distinct CDR3 sequences, nearly 60% seen once. RNA was extracted from whole blood without cell sorting, alongside germline DNA. Germline CDR1 and CDR2: MGHRA and YSYEKL. This CDR3 comprises 15 residues. This sample is drawn from a study of tumor-infiltrating lymphocytes in primary liver carcinoma. As for the study in general: Ages ranged from 30 to 69, with HCC or mixed HCC-cholangiocarcinoma. Each of the growths was stage T1-T3 N0M0, extending roughly 4.2 to 11 cm across. Productive TCRbeta reads per sample were roughly 3.5 to 7.13 million, not differing by tissue. Notes on the study in general: Tumors reached a significantly greater top-250-clone fraction than blood did (p = 0.039).

V gene TRBV4-1 combines with J gene TRBJ2-6, with D perhaps TRBD1 (6 bases). The source is a woman aged 30 to 39 with primary liver carcinoma and hepatitis B virus infection. The sequenced material came from peripheral blood. This CDR3 is CASSQRGSGANVLIF. CDR3 coding DNA: TGCGCCAGCAGCCAGAGGGGGTCCGGGGCCAACGTCCTGATTTTC.